This TCR beta chain was captured by sequencing in a study of cytomegalovirus exposure and HLA in healthy donors (TCRdb year 2017). About the study as a whole: According to a later analysis, the roughly 130 validation repertoires were produced on the same platform as the 666 repertoires of the first cohort. In addition to the first cohort of roughly 670 subjects, a separate validation cohort of 120 different subjects was used. The study was designed to test whether signatures of past pathogen exposure could be identified by cataloging public T cell receptors. To predict cytomegalovirus infection status, the study brought together high-throughput TCR immunosequencing, statistical association of individual TCRs with disease status, and machine learning. Here is what the overall study found, with its caveats: The authors suggested that the approach could potentially be generalized to other disease states and immunological phenotypes. In both the original and validation cohorts, the classifier was reported to diagnose cytomegalovirus status with high specificity and sensitivity. All 120 or so repertoires were used to score co-occurrence in the validation cohort in a later analysis, because that analysis had no HLA typing for the cohort. The study gave a list of 150 to 200 TCR beta chains associated with cytomegalovirus. In vitro tests confirmed that three of the cytomegalovirus-associated TCR beta chains recognize cytomegalovirus antigens. Across donors, most TCR sequences were observed very rarely, whereas some public TCRs were present in many individuals. A later analysis found that TCRs clustered in the first cohort also tended to co-occur in the 120 or so validation repertoires, with 94% of cluster scores above 0.

This clone was detected once. Its antigen remains undetermined. No per-base quality is available; no much larger clone lies one base away. The donors were included in the validation cohort of over a hundred subjects, a group kept apart from the roughly 690-subject first cohort. According to the germline V gene (reference sequence), CDR1 reads GTSNPN and CDR2 reads SVGIG. The germline ends are 9 bases apart after V is trimmed by 3 bases and J by 3 bases. The CDR3 runs 13 amino acids, cysteine and phenylalanine included. Only the CDR3 DNA stays, 39 bases, in frame from base 1. Library method: the immunoSEQ multiplex PCR assay. The study's own analysis went as follows. A statistical classification framework was developed to diagnose cytomegalovirus status using the catalog of TCR beta chain sequences. TCRdb stores this immuneACCESS table with in-frame sequences only. Part of the clones is absent; in the studies checked, under half of the shortfall reflects unresolved V genes, and no reason is known for the rest. Clone size and the V and J calls come from that table; the DNA yielded D and trimming. The sample table holds about 360,000 clones, of which 70% to 90% were seen once. About 0.8% of the sample is in the top ten clones.

The chain was built from TRBV30 and TRBJ1-5, and perhaps TRBD1 as D gene, on 5 matching bases. The TCR was taken from a woman aged 18-29 years in good health and CMV-seronegative. The source material was PBMCs. The nucleotide sequence reads TGTGCCTGGAGCGGGGGTTCCAATCAGCCCCAGCATTTT. This codes for CAWSGGSNQPQHF.